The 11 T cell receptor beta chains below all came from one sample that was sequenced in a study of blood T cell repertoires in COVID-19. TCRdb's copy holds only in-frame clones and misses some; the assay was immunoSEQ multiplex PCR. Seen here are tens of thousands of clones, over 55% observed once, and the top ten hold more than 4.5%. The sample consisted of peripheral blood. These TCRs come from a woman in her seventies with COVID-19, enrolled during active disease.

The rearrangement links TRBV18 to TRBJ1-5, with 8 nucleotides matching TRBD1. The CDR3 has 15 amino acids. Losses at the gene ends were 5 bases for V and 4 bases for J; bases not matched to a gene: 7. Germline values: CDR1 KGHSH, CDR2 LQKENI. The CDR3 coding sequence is TGTGCCAGCTCATTTGCCGACAGGGGAAATCAGCCCCAGCATTTT. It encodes CASSFADRGNQPQHF.

DNA for the CDR3: TGTGCCAGCAGTTTACCCCGTGGACAGGGAACTGAAGCTTTCTTT. Translated: CASSLPRGQGTEAFF. The V and J genes are TRBV28 and TRBJ1-1; TRBD1 matches 8 bases. The CDR3 is made up of 15 amino acids. Germline CDR1 is MDHEN and CDR2 is SYDVKM. After removal of 2 bases from V and 5 bases from J, the junction contained 7 bases not matched to a gene.

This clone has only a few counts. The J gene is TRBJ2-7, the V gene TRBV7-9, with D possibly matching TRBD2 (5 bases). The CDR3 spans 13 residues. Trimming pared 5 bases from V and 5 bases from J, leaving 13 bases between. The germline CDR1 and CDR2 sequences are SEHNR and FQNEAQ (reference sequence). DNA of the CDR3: TGTGCCAGCAGCCCCCGGGAAGAGGACGAGCAGTACTTC. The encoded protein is CASSPREEDEQYF.

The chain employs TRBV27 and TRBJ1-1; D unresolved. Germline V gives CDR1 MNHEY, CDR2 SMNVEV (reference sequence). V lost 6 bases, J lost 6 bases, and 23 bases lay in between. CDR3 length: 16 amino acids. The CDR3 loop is CASSPLSGGRSAEAFF. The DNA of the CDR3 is TGTGCCAGCAGCCCCCTCTCTGGAGGGAGATCCGCTGAAGCTTTCTTT.

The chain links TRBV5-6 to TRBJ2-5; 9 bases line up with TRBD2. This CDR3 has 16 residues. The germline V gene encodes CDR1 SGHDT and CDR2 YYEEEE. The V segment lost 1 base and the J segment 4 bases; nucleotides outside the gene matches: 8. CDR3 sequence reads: CASSLSGTSKGETQYF. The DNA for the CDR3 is TGTGCCAGCAGCTTGTCAGGGACTAGCAAAGGAGAGACCCAGTACTTC.

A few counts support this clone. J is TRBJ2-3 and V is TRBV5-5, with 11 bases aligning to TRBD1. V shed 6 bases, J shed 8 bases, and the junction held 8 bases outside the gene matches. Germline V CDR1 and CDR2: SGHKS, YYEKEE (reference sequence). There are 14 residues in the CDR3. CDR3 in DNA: TGTGCCAGCATCCCCGGGACAGGGGGTCGTACGCAGTATTTT. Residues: CASIPGTGGRTQYF.

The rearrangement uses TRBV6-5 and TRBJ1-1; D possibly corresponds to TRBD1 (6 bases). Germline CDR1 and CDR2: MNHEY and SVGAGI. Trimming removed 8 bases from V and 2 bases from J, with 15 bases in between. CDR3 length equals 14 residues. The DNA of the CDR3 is TGTGCCAGCGCCGCTCGGGGGGGCAACACTGAAGCTTTCTTT. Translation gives CASAARGGNTEAFF.

DNA of the CDR3: TGTGCCAGCAGCGGCAGGGGCTCTGGAAACACCATATATTTT. As protein: CASSGRGSGNTIYF. The chain combines TRBV5-8 with TRBJ1-3, with D perhaps TRBD1 (6 bases). Germline assignment: CDR1 SGHTS and CDR2 YDEGEE. This CDR3 is built from 14 residues. The V and J ends lost 4 bases and 0 bases respectively, with 8 bases between them.

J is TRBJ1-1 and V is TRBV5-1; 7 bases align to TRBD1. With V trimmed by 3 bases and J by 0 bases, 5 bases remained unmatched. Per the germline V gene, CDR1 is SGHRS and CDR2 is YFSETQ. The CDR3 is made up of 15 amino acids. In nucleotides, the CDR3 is TGCGCCAGCAGCTCCGACGGGACAGTGAACACTGAAGCTTTCTTT. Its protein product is CASSSDGTVNTEAFF.

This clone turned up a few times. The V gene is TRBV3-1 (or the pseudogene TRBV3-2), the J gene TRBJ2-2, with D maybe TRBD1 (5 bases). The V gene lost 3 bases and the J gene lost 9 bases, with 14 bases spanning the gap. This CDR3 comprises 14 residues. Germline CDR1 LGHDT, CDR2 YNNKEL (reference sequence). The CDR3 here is CASSHPTDHRELFF. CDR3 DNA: TGTGCCAGCAGCCACCCGACAGATCACCGGGAGCTGTTTTTT.

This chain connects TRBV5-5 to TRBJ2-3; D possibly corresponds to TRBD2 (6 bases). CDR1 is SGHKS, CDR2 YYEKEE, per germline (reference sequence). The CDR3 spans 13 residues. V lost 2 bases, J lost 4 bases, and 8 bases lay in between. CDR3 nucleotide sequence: TGTGCCAGCAGCTTTGGACTACCAGATACGCAGTATTTT. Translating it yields CASSFGLPDTQYF.